This T cell receptor beta chain was identified during a study of blood T cell repertoires in COVID-19. The overall study: Specimens from acute and convalescent COVID-19 originated in the United States, Italy and Spain. The analysed material was cDNA or gDNA that came from T cells, B-cell-depleted T cells, or PBMCs.

This CDR3 has 17 amino acids. Between the trimmed V and J ends, which lost 4 bases and 0 bases, there was a span of 15 bases. Germline V lookup: CDR1 MDHEN, CDR2 SYDVKM. Per the original data handling: Amplification with reference gene primers provided the estimates of nucleated cell counts. Measured with immunoSEQ multiplex PCR; TCRdb has only the in-frame clones, and not every one. V and J calls and clone size are given by that table; D and trimming were obtained from the DNA. The sample has fewer than 90,000 clones, approximately 79% seen once. Sequencing used peripheral blood. The V call is TRBV28, the J call TRBJ2-2, with D hard to call. This receptor was identified in a woman of 80 years or more with acute or convalescent COVID-19. The CDR3 spells CASSSYSASANTGELFF. For the CDR3, the DNA is TGTGCCAGCAGTTCCTACTCAGCGAGCGCGAACACCGGGGAGCTGTTTTTT.